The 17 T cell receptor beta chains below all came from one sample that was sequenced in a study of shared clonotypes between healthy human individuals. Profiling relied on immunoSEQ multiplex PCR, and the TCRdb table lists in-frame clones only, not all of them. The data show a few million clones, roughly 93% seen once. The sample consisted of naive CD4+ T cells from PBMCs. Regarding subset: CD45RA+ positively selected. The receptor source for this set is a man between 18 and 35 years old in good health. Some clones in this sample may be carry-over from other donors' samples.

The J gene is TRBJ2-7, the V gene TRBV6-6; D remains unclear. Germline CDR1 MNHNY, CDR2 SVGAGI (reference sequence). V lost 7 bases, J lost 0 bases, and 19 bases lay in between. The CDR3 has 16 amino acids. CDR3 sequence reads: CASNRREAASSYEQYF. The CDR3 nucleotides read TGTGCCAGCAATCGCCGAGAGGCCGCTAGCTCCTACGAGCAGTACTTC.

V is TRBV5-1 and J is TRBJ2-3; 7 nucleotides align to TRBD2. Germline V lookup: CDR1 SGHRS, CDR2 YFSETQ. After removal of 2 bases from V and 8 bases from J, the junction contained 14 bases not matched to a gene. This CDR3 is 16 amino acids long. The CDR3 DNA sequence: TGCGCCAGCAGCTTACGGGGGGTTTCAGCGGACGGTACGCAGTATTTT. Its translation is CASSLRGVSADGTQYF.

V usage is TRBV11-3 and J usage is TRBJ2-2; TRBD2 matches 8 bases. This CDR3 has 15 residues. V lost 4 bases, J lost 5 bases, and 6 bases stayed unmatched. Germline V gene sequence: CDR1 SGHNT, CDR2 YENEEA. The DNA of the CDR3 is TGTGCCAGCAGCTCCCCGGGACTAGGGACCGGGGAGCTGTTTTTT. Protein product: CASSSPGLGTGELFF.

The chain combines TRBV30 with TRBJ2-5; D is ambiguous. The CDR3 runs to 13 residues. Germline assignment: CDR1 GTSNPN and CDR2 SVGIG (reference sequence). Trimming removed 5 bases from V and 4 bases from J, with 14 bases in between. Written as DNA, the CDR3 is TGTGCCTGGGGGGTGTGGCCCCCAGAGACCCAGTACTTC. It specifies CAWGVWPPETQYF.

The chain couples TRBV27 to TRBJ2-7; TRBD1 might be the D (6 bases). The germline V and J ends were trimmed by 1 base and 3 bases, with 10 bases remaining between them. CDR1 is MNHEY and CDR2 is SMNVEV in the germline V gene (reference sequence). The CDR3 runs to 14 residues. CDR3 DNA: TGTGCCAGCAGTTTATACAGGGATCGCTACGAGCAGTACTTC. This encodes CASSLYRDRYEQYF.

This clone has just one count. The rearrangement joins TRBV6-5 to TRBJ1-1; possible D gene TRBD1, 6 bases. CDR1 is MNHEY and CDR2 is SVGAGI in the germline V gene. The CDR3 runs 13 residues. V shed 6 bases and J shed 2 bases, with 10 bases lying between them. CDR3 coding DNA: TGTGCCAGCAGGATGGACAGCAACACTGAAGCTTTCTTT. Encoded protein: CASRMDSNTEAFF.

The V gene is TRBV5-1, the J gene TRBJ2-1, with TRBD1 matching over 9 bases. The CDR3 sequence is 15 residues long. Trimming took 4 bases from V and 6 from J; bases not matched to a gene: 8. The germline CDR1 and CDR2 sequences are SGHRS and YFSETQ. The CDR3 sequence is CASSDGTGPGNEQFF. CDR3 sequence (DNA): TGCGCCAGCAGCGACGGGACAGGGCCAGGCAATGAGCAGTTCTTC.

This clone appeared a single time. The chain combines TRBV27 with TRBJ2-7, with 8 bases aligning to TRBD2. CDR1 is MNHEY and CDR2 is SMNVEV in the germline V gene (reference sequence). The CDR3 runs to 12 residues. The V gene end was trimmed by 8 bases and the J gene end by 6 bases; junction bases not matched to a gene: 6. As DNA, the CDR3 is TGTGCCAGCTTCGGGAGGGGGAGCGAGCAGTACTTC. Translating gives CASFGRGSEQYF.

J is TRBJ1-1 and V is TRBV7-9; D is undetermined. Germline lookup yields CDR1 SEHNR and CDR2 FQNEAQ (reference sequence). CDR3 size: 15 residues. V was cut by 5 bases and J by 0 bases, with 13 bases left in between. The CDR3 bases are TGTGCCAGCAGCCCCCGGGTCTCATTGAACACTGAAGCTTTCTTT. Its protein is CASSPRVSLNTEAFF.

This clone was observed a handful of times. The CDR3 DNA is TGTGCCACCGCCGGACAGATCTACGAGCAGTACTTC. This encodes CATAGQIYEQYF. The chain carries TRBV10-3 and TRBJ2-7; a weak D match, TRBD1 (6 bases). CDR1 and CDR2 from the germline V gene are ENHRY and SYGVKD. CDR3 length: 12 residues. Between the trimmed V and J ends, which lost 10 bases and 3 bases, there was a span of 13 bases.

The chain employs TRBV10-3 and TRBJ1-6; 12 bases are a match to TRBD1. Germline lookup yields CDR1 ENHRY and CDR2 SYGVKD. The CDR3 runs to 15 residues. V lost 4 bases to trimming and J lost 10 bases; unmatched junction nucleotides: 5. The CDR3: CAISGGQGARSPLHF. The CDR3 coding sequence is TGTGCCATCAGTGGGGGACAGGGGGCAAGGTCACCCCTCCACTTT.

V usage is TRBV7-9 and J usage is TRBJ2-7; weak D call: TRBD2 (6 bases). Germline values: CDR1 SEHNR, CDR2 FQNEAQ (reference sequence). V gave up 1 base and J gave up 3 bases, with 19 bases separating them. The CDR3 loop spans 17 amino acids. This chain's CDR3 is CASSLGGVGGWVYEQYF. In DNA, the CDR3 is TGTGCCAGCAGCTTAGGTGGGGTCGGAGGGTGGGTCTACGAGCAGTACTTC.

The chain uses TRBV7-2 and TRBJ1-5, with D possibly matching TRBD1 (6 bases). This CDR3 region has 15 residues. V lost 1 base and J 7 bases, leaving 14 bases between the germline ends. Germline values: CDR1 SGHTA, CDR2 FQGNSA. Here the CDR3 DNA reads TGTGCCAGCAGCTTAGTTGGGGGGGCTGGACAGCCCCAGCATTTT. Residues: CASSLVGGAGQPQHF.

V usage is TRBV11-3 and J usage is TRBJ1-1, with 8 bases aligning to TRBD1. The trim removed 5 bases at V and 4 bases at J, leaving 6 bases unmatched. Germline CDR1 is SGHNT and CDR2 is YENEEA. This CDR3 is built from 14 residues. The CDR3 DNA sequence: TGTGCCAGCAGCCACTCAGGGGGCGGCACTGAAGCTTTCTTT. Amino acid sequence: CASSHSGGGTEAFF. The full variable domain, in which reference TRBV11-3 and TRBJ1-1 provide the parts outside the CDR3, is EAGVVQSPRYKIIEKKQPVAFWCNPISGHNTLYWYLQNLGQGPELLIRYENEEAVDDSQLPKDRFSAERLKGVDSTLKIQPAELGDSAVYLCASSHSGGGTEAFFGQGTRLTVV.

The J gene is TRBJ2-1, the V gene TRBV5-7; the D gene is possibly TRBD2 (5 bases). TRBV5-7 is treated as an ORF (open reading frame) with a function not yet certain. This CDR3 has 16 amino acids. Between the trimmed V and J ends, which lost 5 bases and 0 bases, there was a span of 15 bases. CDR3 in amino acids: CASRPLAGYSYNEQFF. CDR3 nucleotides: TGTGCCAGCAGACCTCTGGCGGGCTACTCCTACAATGAGCAGTTCTTC.

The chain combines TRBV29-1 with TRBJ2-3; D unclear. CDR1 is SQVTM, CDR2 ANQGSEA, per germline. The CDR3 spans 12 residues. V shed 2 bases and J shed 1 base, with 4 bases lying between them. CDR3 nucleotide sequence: TGCAGCGTTGAATTGGGCACAGATACGCAGTATTTT. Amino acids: CSVELGTDTQYF.

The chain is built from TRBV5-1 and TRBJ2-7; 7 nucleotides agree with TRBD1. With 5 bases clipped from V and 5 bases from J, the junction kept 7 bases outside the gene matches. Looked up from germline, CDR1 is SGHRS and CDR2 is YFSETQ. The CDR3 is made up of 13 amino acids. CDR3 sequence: CASSADRFDEQYF. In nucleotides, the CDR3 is TGCGCCAGCAGTGCGGACAGGTTCGACGAGCAGTACTTC.